The 9 T cell receptor beta chains given below trace back to one sample, sequenced in a study of neurological immune-mediated disorders (dated by TCRdb to the late 2010s). Library method: 5' RACE. The sequencing machine was an Illumina HiSeq 2500. TCRdb reran the public reads through fastp at Q25 and MiXCR, keeping productive beta chains. Each CDR3 protein gets just one entry, which takes the most common genes and DNA from the rows behind it. A total of fewer than 90,000 distinct CDR3 sequences appear in this sample, about a tenth of them only once. Jointly, the top ten make up roughly 1.8% of the sample. The material sequenced was PBMCs. Source of these receptors: a man aged 35 to 55 in good health.

In this sample, this clonotype turned up many times. The V gene is TRBV7-9, the J gene TRBJ1-5; D uncertain. Germline lookup yields CDR1 SEHNR and CDR2 FQNEAQ (reference sequence). The CDR3 runs to 13 residues. Trimming stripped 5 bases from V and 1 base from J, with 6 bases between. CDR3 DNA: TGTGCCAGCAGCCCGGACAGCAATCAGCCCCAGCATTTT. Encoded protein: CASSPDSNQPQHF.

This clonotype occurred many times. The chain combines TRBV5-1 with TRBJ2-1, with D possibly TRBD1 on 5 matching bases. The germline V gene has CDR1 SGHRS and CDR2 YFSETQ. The germline V and J ends were trimmed by 0 bases and 0 bases, with 7 bases remaining between them. The CDR3 is made up of 15 amino acids. As DNA, the CDR3 is TGCGCCAGCAGCTTGGACAGGAGCTCCTACAATGAGCAGTTCTTC. This encodes CASSLDRSSYNEQFF.

In this sample, this clonotype turned up many times. This chain links TRBV24-1 with TRBJ1-5; 9 bases line up with TRBD1. CDR1 and CDR2 from the germline V gene are KGHDR and SFDVKD. This CDR3 has 15 residues. Trimming at V came to 4 bases and at J to 4 bases, leaving 4 bases not matched to a gene. The CDR3 reads CATSDPGQGNQPQHF. In DNA form, the CDR3 reads TGTGCCACCAGTGACCCGGGACAGGGTAATCAGCCCCAGCATTTT.

This clonotype was observed a handful of times. The J gene is TRBJ2-5, the V gene TRBV6-2 or TRBV6-3; TRBD2 matches at 11 bases. Germline CDR1 reads MNHEY; CDR2 reads SVGEGT. There are 16 residues in the CDR3. V shed 1 base, J shed 4 bases, and the junction held 5 bases outside the gene matches. DNA for the CDR3: TGTGCCAGCAGTTACTTTAGTAGCGGGAGGGGAGAGACCCAGTACTTC. Protein: CASSYFSSGRGETQYF.

A word on this clonotype: This sequence may be a read error, since a much larger clone differs from it by one base. This chain connects TRBV6-1 to TRBJ2-1; D is possibly TRBD2 (5 bases). The length of the CDR3 is 12 residues. Trimming pared 9 bases from V and 8 bases from J, leaving 14 bases between. Germline V gene lookup returns CDR1 MNHNS and CDR2 SASEGT. The CDR3 loop reads CASLGRGHEQFF. Here the CDR3 DNA reads TGTGCCAGTTTAGGTCGAGGGCATGAGCAGTTCTTC.

This clonotype was recorded at least ten times. The chain uses TRBV10-3 and TRBJ1-2; D is uncertain. V shed 9 bases and J shed 4 bases, with 9 bases lying between them. Germline CDR1 and CDR2: ENHRY and SYGVKD. The CDR3 has 11 amino acids. The CDR3 nucleotides are TGTGCCATTTCGACCAGCTATGGCTACACCTTC. Amino acids: CAISTSYGYTF.

This clonotype was counted ten times or more. CDR3 DNA: TGTGCCAGCAGTTTAGTGGGCAGTGGTGAGCAGTTCTTC. This translates into CASSLVGSGEQFF. The rearrangement joins TRBV12-3 or TRBV12-4 to TRBJ2-1; D call uncertain. The CDR3 loop spans 13 amino acids. V was cut by 1 base and J by 9 bases, with 10 bases left in between.

This clonotype was seen repeatedly, ten times or more. The chain has TRBV28 and TRBJ2-5; no clear D. Per germline, CDR1 MDHEN and CDR2 SYDVKM. There are 13 residues in the CDR3. Trimming cost V 6 bases and J 5 bases, with 13 bases left between them. The CDR3 region has the DNA TGTGCCAGCAGGAATGGCCAGTTGGAGACCCAGTACTTC. Translated, it gives CASRNGQLETQYF. Combining the CDR3 with reference TRBV28 and TRBJ2-5 gives the whole variable domain DVKVTQSSRYLVKRTGEKVFLECVQDMDHENMFWYRQDPGLGLRLIYFSYDVKMKEKGDIPEGYSVSREKKERFSLILESASTNQTSMYLCASRNGQLETQYFGPGTRLLVL.

At least ten counts were recorded for this clonotype. The genes are TRBV28 and TRBJ2-7; tentatively, D is TRBD2 (5 bases). The CDR3 has 14 amino acids. The germline gives CDR1 MDHEN, CDR2 SYDVKM. The V and J ends lost 2 bases and 2 bases respectively, with 10 bases between them. DNA for the CDR3: TGTGCCAGCAGTTTACTAGCTAAGACCTACGAGCAGTACTTC. It translates to CASSLLAKTYEQYF.